This note documents a single T cell receptor (beta chain) sequence. Here immunoSEQ multiplex PCR was the method, and the copy in TCRdb shows in-frame clones only, minus some. The sample records 2 million to 2.5 million clones, roughly 90% being singletons. This record comes from a study of shared clonotypes between healthy human individuals. Germline V gene lookup returns CDR1 SGHVS and CDR2 FQNEAQ. With 5 bases clipped from V and 4 bases from J, the junction kept 12 bases outside the gene matches. The length of the CDR3 is 18 residues. The sequence was collected from a man aged 18 to 30 in good health. Some clones in this sample may be carry-over from other donors' samples. The specimen sequenced was naive CD4+ T cells from PBMCs. Regarding subset: CD45RA+ positively selected. The genes are TRBV7-8 and TRBJ2-2; 11 bases align to TRBD2. The CDR3 reads CASSPVSSGRSFTGELFF. In DNA form, the CDR3 reads TGTGCCAGCAGCCCAGTATCTAGCGGGAGGTCGTTCACCGGGGAGCTGTTTTTT.